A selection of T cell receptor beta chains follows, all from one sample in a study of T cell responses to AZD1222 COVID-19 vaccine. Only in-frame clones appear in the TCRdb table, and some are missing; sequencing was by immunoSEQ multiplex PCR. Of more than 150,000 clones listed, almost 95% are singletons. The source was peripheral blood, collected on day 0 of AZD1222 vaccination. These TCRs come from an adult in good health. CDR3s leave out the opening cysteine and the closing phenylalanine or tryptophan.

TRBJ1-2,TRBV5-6,ASSSTDVDYGYT
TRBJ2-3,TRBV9,ASSPSWRKDTQY
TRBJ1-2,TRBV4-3,ASSQDSAQANYGYT
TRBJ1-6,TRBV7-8,ASSEVGGYNSPLH
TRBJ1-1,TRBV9,ASSPFGQGGMNTEAF
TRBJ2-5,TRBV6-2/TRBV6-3,ASTPWGDRGAETQY
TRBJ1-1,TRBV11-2,ASSLERGAGTEAF
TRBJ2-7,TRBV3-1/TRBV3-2,ASSLKAHNEQY
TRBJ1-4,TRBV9,ASSVEQGPQEKLF
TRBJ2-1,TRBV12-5,ASGLGQYYNEQF
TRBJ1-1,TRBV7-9,ASSSGRPEAF
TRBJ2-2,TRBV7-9,ASSVRGMFSSTGELF
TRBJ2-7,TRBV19,ASSLTRENSYEQY
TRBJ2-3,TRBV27,ASSLLPGTSATQY
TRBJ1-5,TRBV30,AWSDDRDQPQH
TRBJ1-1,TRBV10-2,ASCLTALNTEAF
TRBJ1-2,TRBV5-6,ASSLGRDGYT
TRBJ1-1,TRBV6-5,ASSAGTRNTEAF
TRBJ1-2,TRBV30,AWSVGRNYGYT
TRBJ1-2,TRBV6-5,ASTRGRGMYGYT
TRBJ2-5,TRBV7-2,ASSFPGTSGGGETQY
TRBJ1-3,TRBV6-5,ASSYSQGRNTIY
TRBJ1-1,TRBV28,ASSLGLGRVPVTF
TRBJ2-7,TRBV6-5,ASSYMTGGGYEQY
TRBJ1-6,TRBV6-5,STGQNYNSPLH
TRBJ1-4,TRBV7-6,ASSSVFIGSGRNEKLF
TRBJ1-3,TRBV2,ASSEQGQRNTIY
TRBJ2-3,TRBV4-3,ASSQGMGTGADTQY
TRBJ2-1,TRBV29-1,SADQGTDEQF
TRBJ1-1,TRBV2,ASSEIPRTNTEAF
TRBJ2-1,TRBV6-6,ASTLQSYNEQF
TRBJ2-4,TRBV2,ASRSGFLAKNIQY
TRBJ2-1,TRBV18,ASSPAGGISYNEQF
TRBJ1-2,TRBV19,ASSRDSGTGRSVYGYA
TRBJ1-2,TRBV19,ASSKDRGRAGYT
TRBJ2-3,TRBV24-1,ATSRDRGGSTDTQY
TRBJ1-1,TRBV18,ASHSRLNTEAF
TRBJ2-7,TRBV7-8,ASSLVGASGTTEQY
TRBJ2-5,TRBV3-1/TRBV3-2,ASSQVPQETQY
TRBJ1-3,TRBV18,ASSREDSGNTIY
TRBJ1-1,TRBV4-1,ASSQATGAWTEAF
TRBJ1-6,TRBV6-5,ASSYDRGHGSPLH
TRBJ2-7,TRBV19,ASSGRTSGYEQY
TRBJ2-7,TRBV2,ASRGTASSYEQY
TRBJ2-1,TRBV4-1,ASSQWAGNEQF
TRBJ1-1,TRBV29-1,SVPGTGGTAF
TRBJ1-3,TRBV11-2,ASSLFGGSGNTIY
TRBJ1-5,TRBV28,ASSFEQPQH